This T cell receptor (beta chain) was profiled in a study of blood T cells in healthy people across ages. Whole-study results and caveats: Long-lived and aged donors differed, with more naive CD4+ cells and higher diversity in the long-lived. Roughly linear declines in TCR beta diversity per million T cells occurred with age. CMV infection status of these donors was not known.

Comments on this clonotype: The antigen remains unidentified.

V lost 6 bases and J 6 bases, leaving 8 bases between the germline ends. Looked up from germline, CDR1 is SQVTM and CDR2 is ANQGSEA. The CDR3 has 10 amino acids. Total RNA, at least 6 micrograms per sample, was extracted from PBMCs. A second PCR of roughly 6 to 12 cycles used a sample-barcoded 5' primer and a J-beta primer mix. TCRdb independently ran MiXCR on the 5' RACE reads; one entry per CDR3 protein. This sample has fewer than 2,000,000 distinct CDR3 sequences, with approximately 39% found just once. Sequencing input: blood. This TCR came from a human donor in good health. The chain recombines TRBV29-1 with TRBJ1-2; no reliable D call. The CDR3: CSVALDGYTF. The DNA for the CDR3 is TGCAGCGTCGCTCTAGATGGCTACACCTTC.